Listed below are T cell receptor beta chains from one sample, sequenced in a study of blood T cell repertoires in COVID-19. The table came from immunoSEQ multiplex PCR; TCRdb's copy has only in-frame clones and leaves some out. The table has around 140,000 clones, about 83% seen once; the top ten hold 16%. Source material: peripheral blood. These receptors all stem from a man aged 45-65 years with acute or convalescent COVID-19. Each CDR3 is given with its conserved first and last residue. The D gene is left open where the match is weak. Size tells how often a clone was seen (once, few, many) or the class of an expanded clone, and some rows leave it out.

j_call v_call clone_size d_call cdr3_aa cdr3_nt
TRBJ2-3 TRBV29-1 NA TRBD1 CSVDAGDRGPDTQYF TGCAGCGTAGATGCGGGGGACAGGGGCCCAGATACGCAGTATTTT
TRBJ2-3 TRBV24-1 once TRBD1 CATSDPGTGGGDTQYF TGTGCCACCAGTGATCCCGGGACAGGGGGTGGGGATACGCAGTATTTT
TRBJ2-2 TRBV5-6 NA TRBD1 CASSGQGSPSGLFF TGTGCCAGCAGCGGACAGGGGTCTCCTAGTGGGCTGTTTTTT
TRBJ1-2 TRBV4-2 NA NA CASSQDRDYGYTF TGTGCCAGCAGCCAAGACAGGGACTATGGCTACACCTTC
TRBJ1-3 TRBV7-3 NA NA CASSLGLSTGNTIYF TGTGCCAGCAGCCTGGGACTATCCACTGGAAACACCATATATTTT
TRBJ1-2 TRBV28 NA NA CASSVQSPYGYTF TGTGCCAGCAGTGTACAGAGCCCCTATGGCTACACCTTC
TRBJ2-3 TRBV5-1 NA NA CASSLVAVSDTQYF TGCGCCAGCAGCTTGGTGGCAGTTTCAGATACGCAGTATTTT
TRBJ1-6 TRBV11-2 NA NA CASSLDHGVSPLHF TGTGCCAGCAGCTTAGATCACGGGGTGTCACCCCTCCACTTT
TRBJ1-3 TRBV9 NA NA CASSARRGSGNTIYF TGTGCCAGCAGCGCCAGACGGGGCTCTGGAAACACCATATATTTT
TRBJ2-3 TRBV28 NA NA CASSLGVPNTQYF TGTGCCAGCAGCCTCGGGGTCCCCAATACGCAGTATTTT